This is a list of T cell receptor gamma chains from one sample in a study of Vγ9Vδ2 T cells in congenital toxoplasmosis. With CATT, TCRdb re-called clones from the reads. The sample includes almost 400 gamma-chain clones, more than 10% seen only once; the top ten take around a quarter. The specimen sequenced was gamma-delta T cells from blood. These receptors all stem from a child under 10 years old born to a mother with Toxoplasma gondii infection during pregnancy, either congenitally infected or uninfected (not recorded which). Each CDR3 is given with its conserved first and last residue. For some rows the clone size is stated as once, few or many, or as a class when expanded; others skip it.

J gene: TRGJP2; clone size: large; V gene: TRGV3; CDR3 protein: CATWDRRGSDWIKTF; CDR3 DNA: TGTGCCACCTGGGACAGGCGGGGTAGTGATTGGATCAAGACGTTT
J gene: TRGJ1/TRGJ2; clone size: -; V gene: TRGV3; CDR3 protein: CATWEGNKKLF; CDR3 DNA: TGTGCCACCTGGGAGGGGAATAAGAAACTCTTT
J gene: TRGJP1; clone size: large; V gene: TRGV10; CDR3 protein: CAAWDQGWFKIF; CDR3 DNA: TGTGCTGCGTGGGACCAGGGTTGGTTCAAGATATTT
J gene: TRGJ1/TRGJ2; clone size: medium-sized; V gene: TRGV3; CDR3 protein: CATWDRGKKLF; CDR3 DNA: TGTGCCACCTGGGACAGGGGGAAGAAACTCTTT
J gene: TRGJP; clone size: large; V gene: TRGV9; CDR3 protein: CALWEAQELGKKIKVF; CDR3 DNA: TGTGCCTTGTGGGAAGCACAAGAGTTGGGCAAAAAAATCAAGGTATTT
J gene: TRGJP1; clone size: medium-sized; V gene: TRGV9; CDR3 protein: CALCWFKIF; CDR3 DNA: TGTGCCTTGTGTTGGTTCAAGATATTT
J gene: TRGJ1/TRGJ2; clone size: large; V gene: TRGV2; CDR3 protein: CATWDPAGYKKLF; CDR3 DNA: TGTGCCACCTGGGACCCTGCGGGTTATAAGAAACTCTTT
J gene: TRGJ1/TRGJ2; clone size: large; V gene: TRGV8; CDR3 protein: CATWDFYFKPVEKLF; CDR3 DNA: TGTGCCACCTGGGATTTTTACTTCAAGCCGGTAGAGAAACTCTTT
J gene: TRGJP; clone size: medium-sized; V gene: TRGV9; CDR3 protein: CALWDRQELGKKIKVF; CDR3 DNA: TGTGCCTTGTGGGATCGGCAAGAGTTGGGCAAAAAAATCAAGGTATTT
J gene: TRGJ1/TRGJ2; clone size: hyperexpanded; V gene: TRGV10; CDR3 protein: CAAWDYKKLF; CDR3 DNA: TGTGCTGCGTGGGATTATAAGAAACTCTTT
J gene: TRGJ1/TRGJ2; clone size: large; V gene: TRGV3; CDR3 protein: CATWDSISYYKKLF; CDR3 DNA: TGTGCCACCTGGGACAGCATTTCTTATTATAAGAAACTCTTT
J gene: TRGJ1/TRGJ2; clone size: -; V gene: TRGV4; CDR3 protein: CATWEDKKLF; CDR3 DNA: TGTGCCACCTGGGAGGATAAGAAACTCTTT
J gene: TRGJ1/TRGJ2; clone size: large; V gene: TRGV10; CDR3 protein: CAAWDTNKKLF; CDR3 DNA: TGTGCTGCGTGGGACACAAATAAGAAACTCTTT
J gene: TRGJ1/TRGJ2; clone size: few; V gene: TRGV5; CDR3 protein: CATWDRPPNKKLF; CDR3 DNA: TGTGCCACCTGGGACAGGCCTCCCAATAAGAAACTCTTT
J gene: TRGJ1/TRGJ2; clone size: large; V gene: TRGV10; CDR3 protein: CAAWNFKKLF; CDR3 DNA: TGTGCTGCGTGGAACTTTAAGAAACTCTTT
J gene: TRGJ1/TRGJ2; clone size: large; V gene: TRGV5; CDR3 protein: CATWELLLYYKKLF; CDR3 DNA: TGTGCCACCTGGGAGCTCCTCCTTTATTATAAGAAACTCTTT
J gene: TRGJP1; clone size: large; V gene: TRGV4; CDR3 protein: CATWDGPPTGWFKIF; CDR3 DNA: TGTGCCACCTGGGATGGGCCTCCCACTGGTTGGTTCAAGATATTT
J gene: TRGJ1/TRGJ2; clone size: large; V gene: TRGV8; CDR3 protein: CATWDMGGYKKLF; CDR3 DNA: TGTGCCACCTGGGATATGGGCGGTTATAAGAAACTCTTT
J gene: TRGJ1/TRGJ2; clone size: large; V gene: TRGV5; CDR3 protein: CATWDRRNYKKLF; CDR3 DNA: TGTGCCACCTGGGACCGGCGGAATTATAAGAAACTCTTT
J gene: TRGJP; clone size: large; V gene: TRGV9; CDR3 protein: CALWEPQELGKKIKVF; CDR3 DNA: TGTGCCTTGTGGGAGCCTCAAGAGTTGGGCAAAAAAATCAAGGTATTT
J gene: TRGJP1; clone size: -; V gene: TRGV10; CDR3 protein: CTTGWFKIF; CDR3 DNA: TGTACCACTGGTTGGTTCAAGATATTT
J gene: TRGJ1/TRGJ2; clone size: large; V gene: TRGV5; CDR3 protein: CATWDKYYKKLF; CDR3 DNA: TGTGCCACCTGGGACAAGTATTATAAGAAACTCTTT
J gene: TRGJP; clone size: large; V gene: TRGV9; CDR3 protein: CALWEVLGVGKKIKVF; CDR3 DNA: TGTGCCTTGTGGGAGGTGCTCGGAGTAGGCAAAAAAATCAAGGTATTT
J gene: TRGJ1/TRGJ2; clone size: few; V gene: TRGV3; CDR3 protein: CATWDLYYKKLF; CDR3 DNA: TGTGCCACCTGGGACCTTTATTATAAGAAACTCTTT
J gene: TRGJP; clone size: large; V gene: TRGV9; CDR3 protein: CALWEPLKELGKKIKVF; CDR3 DNA: TGTGCCTTGTGGGAGCCGCTTAAAGAGTTGGGCAAAAAAATCAAGGTATTT
J gene: TRGJP1; clone size: hyperexpanded; V gene: TRGV10; CDR3 protein: CAAWDTTGWFKIF; CDR3 DNA: TGTGCTGCGTGGGATACCACTGGTTGGTTCAAGATATTT
J gene: TRGJ1/TRGJ2; clone size: large; V gene: TRGV9; CDR3 protein: CALWECPNYYKKLF; CDR3 DNA: TGTGCCTTGTGGGAGTGCCCGAATTATTATAAGAAACTCTTT
J gene: TRGJ1/TRGJ2; clone size: large; V gene: TRGV4; CDR3 protein: CATWDPNYKKLF; CDR3 DNA: TGTGCCACCTGGGATCCGAATTATAAGAAACTCTTT